The present T cell receptor beta chain was sequenced within a study of tumor and adjacent non-tumor tissue in lung cancer. Study-level results: Higher tumor TCR diversity was associated with shorter survival. Compared with tumor, normal lung showed significantly lower TCR diversity.

Trimming removed 6 bases at V and 2 bases at J, with 16 bases between. From germline, CDR1 is DFQATT and CDR2 SNEGSKA (reference sequence). This CDR3 comprises 14 residues. No cell sorting was done before RNA was extracted from the tissue. More than 3 cm separated this lung sample from the edge of the tumor. Between August and November 2014, newly diagnosed, chemotherapy-naive lung cancer patients underwent thoracic surgery in China. On this clonotype: Its antigen is unknown.

TCRbeta libraries were built with three rounds of nested PCR, modified from ARM-PCR. MiXCR, applied by TCRdb to the multiplex PCR reads, yields one record per CDR3 protein. Counted here are about 100,000 distinct CDR3 sequences, less than 75% occurring once; the ten biggest clones make up approximately 18%. This clonotype was sampled from a man in his thirties or forties with non-small cell lung cancer. Sequencing was done on a sample of distant non-tumor lung tissue. This chain uses TRBV20-1 with TRBJ2-5; maybe TRBD2 (5 bases). The CDR3: CSATRALDQETQYF. Written as DNA, the CDR3 is TGCAGTGCCACGAGGGCCTTAGATCAAGAGACCCAGTACTTC.